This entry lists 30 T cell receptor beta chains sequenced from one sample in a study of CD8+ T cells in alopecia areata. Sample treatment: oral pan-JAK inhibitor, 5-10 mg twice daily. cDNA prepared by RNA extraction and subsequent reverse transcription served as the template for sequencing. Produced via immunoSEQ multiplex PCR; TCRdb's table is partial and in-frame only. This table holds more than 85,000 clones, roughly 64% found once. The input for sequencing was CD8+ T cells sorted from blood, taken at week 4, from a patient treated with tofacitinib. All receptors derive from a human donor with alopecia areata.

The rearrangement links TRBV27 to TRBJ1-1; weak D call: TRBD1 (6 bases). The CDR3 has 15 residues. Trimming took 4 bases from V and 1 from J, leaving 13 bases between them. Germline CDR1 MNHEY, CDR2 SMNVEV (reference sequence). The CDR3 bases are TGTGCCAGCAGTTCATCTCCGGGACAGAACACTGAAGCTTTCTTT. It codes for CASSSSPGQNTEAFF.

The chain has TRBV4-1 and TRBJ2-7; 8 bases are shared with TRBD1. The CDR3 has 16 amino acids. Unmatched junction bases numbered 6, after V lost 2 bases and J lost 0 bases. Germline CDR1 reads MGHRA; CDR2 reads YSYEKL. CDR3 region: CASSQTGQAASYEQYF. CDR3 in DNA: TGCGCCAGCAGCCAAACGGGACAGGCGGCCTCCTACGAGCAGTACTTC.

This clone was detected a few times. This CDR3 is CSVGGGAGELFF. In nucleotides, the CDR3 is TGCAGCGTAGGTGGAGGGGCCGGGGAGCTGTTTTTT. The V and J genes are TRBV29-1 and TRBJ2-2; D possibly corresponds to TRBD2 (6 bases). Germline values: CDR1 SQVTM, CDR2 ANQGSEA. The CDR3 length is 12 residues. V lost 6 bases and J 6 bases, leaving 11 bases between the germline ends.

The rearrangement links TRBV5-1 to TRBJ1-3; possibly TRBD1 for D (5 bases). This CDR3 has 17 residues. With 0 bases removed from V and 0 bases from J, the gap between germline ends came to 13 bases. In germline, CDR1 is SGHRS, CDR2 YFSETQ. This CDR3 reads CASSLGQSSFSGNTIYF. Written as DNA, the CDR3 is TGCGCCAGCAGCTTGGGACAGTCCTCATTCTCTGGAAACACCATATATTTT.

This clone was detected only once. Here the CDR3 DNA reads TGCGCCAGCAGCCACAAAAAAGGGGCCTACGAGCAGTACTTC. It encodes CASSHKKGAYEQYF. J is TRBJ2-7 and V is TRBV5-1, with D possibly being TRBD1 (5 bases). The CDR3 totals 14 residues. Germline CDR1 reads SGHRS; CDR2 reads YFSETQ. V lost 4 bases and J 2 bases, leaving 13 bases between the germline ends. The whole variable domain, filled in from reference TRBV5-1 and TRBJ2-7, reads KAGVTQTPRYLIKTRGQQVTLSCSPISGHRSVSWYQQTPGQGLQFLFEYFSETQRNKGNFPGRFSGRQFSNSRSEMNVSTLELGDSALYLCASSHKKGAYEQYFGPGTRLTVT.

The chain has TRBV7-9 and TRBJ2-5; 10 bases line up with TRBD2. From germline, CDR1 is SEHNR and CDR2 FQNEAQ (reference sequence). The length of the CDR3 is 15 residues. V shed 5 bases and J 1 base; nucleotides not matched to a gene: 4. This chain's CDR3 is CASSPTSGVQETQYF. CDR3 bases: TGTGCCAGCAGCCCAACTAGCGGGGTCCAAGAGACCCAGTACTTC.

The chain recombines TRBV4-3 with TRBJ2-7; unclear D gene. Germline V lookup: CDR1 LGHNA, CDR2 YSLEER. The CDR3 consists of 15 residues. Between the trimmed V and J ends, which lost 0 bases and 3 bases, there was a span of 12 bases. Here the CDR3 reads CASSQESGRHYEQYF. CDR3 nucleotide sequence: TGCGCCAGCAGCCAAGAATCAGGACGGCACTACGAGCAGTACTTC.

The CDR3 sequence is CASSPGTGGFLPPLHF. DNA of the CDR3: TGTGCCAGCAGCCCAGGGACAGGAGGGTTTTTGCCACCCCTCCACTTT. The V and J genes are TRBV7-9 and TRBJ1-6, with 8 bases lining up with TRBD1. After removal of 5 bases from V and 11 bases from J, the junction contained 14 bases not matched to a gene. CDR3 size: 16 residues. Germline CDR1 reads SEHNR; CDR2 reads FQNEAQ (reference sequence).

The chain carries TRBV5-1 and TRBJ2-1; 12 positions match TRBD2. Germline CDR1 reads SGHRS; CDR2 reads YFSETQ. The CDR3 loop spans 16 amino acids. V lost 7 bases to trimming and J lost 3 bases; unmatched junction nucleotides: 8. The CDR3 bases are TGCGCCAGCGCAGACGGACTAGCGGGGAACTACAATGAGCAGTTCTTC. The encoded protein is CASADGLAGNYNEQFF.

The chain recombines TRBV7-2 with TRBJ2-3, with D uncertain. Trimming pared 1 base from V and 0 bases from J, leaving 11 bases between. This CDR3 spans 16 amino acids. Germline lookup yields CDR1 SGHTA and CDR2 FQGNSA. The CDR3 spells CASSLGVFPSTDTQYF. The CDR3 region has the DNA TGTGCCAGCAGCTTAGGGGTGTTTCCGAGCACAGATACGCAGTATTTT.

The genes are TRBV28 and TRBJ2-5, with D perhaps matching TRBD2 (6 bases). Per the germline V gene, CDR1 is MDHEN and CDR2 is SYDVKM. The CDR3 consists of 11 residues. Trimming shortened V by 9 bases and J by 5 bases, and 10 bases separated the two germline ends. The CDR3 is CASGGVETQYF. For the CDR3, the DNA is TGTGCCAGTGGAGGGGTGGAGACCCAGTACTTC. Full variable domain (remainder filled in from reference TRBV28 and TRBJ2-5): DVKVTQSSRYLVKRTGEKVFLECVQDMDHENMFWYRQDPGLGLRLIYFSYDVKMKEKGDIPEGYSVSREKKERFSLILESASTNQTSMYLCASGGVETQYFGPGTRLLVL.

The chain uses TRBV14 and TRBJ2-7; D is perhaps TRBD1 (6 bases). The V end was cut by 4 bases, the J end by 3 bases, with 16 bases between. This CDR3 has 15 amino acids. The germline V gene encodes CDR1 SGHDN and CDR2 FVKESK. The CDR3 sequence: CASSRAPTGVYEQYF. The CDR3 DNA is TGTGCCAGCAGCCGTGCGCCGACAGGTGTCTACGAGCAGTACTTC.

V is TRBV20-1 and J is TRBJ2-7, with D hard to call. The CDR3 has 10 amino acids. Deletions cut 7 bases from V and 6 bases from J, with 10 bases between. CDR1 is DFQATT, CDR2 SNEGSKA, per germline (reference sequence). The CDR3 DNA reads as TGCAGTGTAACGACGGGCGAGCAGTACTTC. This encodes CSVTTGEQYF.

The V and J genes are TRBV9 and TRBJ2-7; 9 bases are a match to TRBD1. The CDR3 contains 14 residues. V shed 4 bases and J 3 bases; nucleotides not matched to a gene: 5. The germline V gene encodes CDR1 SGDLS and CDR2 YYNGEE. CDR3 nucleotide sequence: TGTGCCAGCAGCCGTACAGGGGGCTTCTACGAGCAGTACTTC. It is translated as CASSRTGGFYEQYF.

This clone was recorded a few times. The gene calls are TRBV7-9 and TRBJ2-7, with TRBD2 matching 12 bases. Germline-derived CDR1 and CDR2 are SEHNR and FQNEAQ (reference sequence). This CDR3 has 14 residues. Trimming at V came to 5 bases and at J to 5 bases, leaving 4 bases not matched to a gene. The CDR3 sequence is CASSDLAGGDEQYF. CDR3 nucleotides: TGTGCCAGCAGCGACCTAGCGGGAGGGGACGAGCAGTACTTC.

The chain's CDR3 is CASSSERDSSYEQYF. CDR3 bases: TGTGCCAGCAGCTCCGAGAGGGACAGCTCCTACGAGCAGTACTTC. The chain is built from TRBV7-9 and TRBJ2-7; 7 nucleotides align to TRBD1. The CDR3 is 15 amino acids. Per germline, CDR1 SEHNR and CDR2 FQNEAQ (reference sequence). The V gene end was trimmed by 4 bases and the J gene end by 0 bases; junction bases not matched to a gene: 6.

The CDR3 spells CASSLRSSPTEQYF. DNA for the CDR3: TGTGCCAGCAGTCTTCGATCAAGCCCGACCGAGCAGTACTTC. The gene calls are TRBV27 and TRBJ2-7; D call uncertain. Germline CDR1 MNHEY, CDR2 SMNVEV (reference sequence). This CDR3 region has 14 residues. The germline V and J ends were trimmed by 5 bases and 6 bases, with 17 bases remaining between them.

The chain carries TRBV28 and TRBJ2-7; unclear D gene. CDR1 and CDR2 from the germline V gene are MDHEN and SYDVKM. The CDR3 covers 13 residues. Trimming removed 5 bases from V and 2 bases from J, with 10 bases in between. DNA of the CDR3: TGTGCCAGCAGTCCTCGACACCCCTACGAGCAGTACTTC. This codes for CASSPRHPYEQYF.

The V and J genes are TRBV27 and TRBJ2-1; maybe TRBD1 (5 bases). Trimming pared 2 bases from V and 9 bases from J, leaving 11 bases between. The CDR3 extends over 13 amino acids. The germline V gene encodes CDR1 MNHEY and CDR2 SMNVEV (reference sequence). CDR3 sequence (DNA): TGTGCCAGCAGTTTACTTTCAGGGATTGAGCAGTTCTTC. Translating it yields CASSLLSGIEQFF.

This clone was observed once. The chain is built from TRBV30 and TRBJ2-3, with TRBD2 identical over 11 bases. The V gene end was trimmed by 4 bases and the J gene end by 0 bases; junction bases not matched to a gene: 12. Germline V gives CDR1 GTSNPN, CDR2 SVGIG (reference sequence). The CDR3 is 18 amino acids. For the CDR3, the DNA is TGTGCCTGGATCCGCCTAGCGGGAGGAGACAGTAGCACAGATACGCAGTATTTT. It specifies CAWIRLAGGDSSTDTQYF.

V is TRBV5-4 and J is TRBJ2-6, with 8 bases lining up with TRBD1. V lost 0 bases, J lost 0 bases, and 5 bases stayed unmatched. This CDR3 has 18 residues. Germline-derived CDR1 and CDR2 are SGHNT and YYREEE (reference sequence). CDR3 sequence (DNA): TGTGCCAGCAGCTTGGGACAGGGGATGAACTCTGGGGCCAACGTCCTGACTTTC. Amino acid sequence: CASSLGQGMNSGANVLTF.

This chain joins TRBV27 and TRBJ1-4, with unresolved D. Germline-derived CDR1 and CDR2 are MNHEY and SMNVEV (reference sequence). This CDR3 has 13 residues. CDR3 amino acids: CVAGPGVNEKLFF. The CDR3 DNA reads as TGTGTGGCCGGGCCCGGTGTTAATGAAAAACTGTTTTTT. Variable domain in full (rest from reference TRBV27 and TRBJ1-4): EAQVTQNPRYLITVTGKKLTVTCSQNMNHEYMSWYRQDPGLGLRQIYYSMNVEVTDKGDVPEGYKVSRKEKRNFPLILESPSPNQTSLYFCVAGPGVNEKLFFGSGTQLSVL.

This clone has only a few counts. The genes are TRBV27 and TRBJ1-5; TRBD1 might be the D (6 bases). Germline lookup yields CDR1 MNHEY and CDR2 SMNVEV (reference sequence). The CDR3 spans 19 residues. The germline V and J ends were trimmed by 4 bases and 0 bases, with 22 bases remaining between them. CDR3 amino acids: CASSSLWQGNQVSNQPQHF. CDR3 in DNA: TGTGCCAGCAGTTCCCTGTGGCAGGGGAATCAAGTTAGCAATCAGCCCCAGCATTTT.

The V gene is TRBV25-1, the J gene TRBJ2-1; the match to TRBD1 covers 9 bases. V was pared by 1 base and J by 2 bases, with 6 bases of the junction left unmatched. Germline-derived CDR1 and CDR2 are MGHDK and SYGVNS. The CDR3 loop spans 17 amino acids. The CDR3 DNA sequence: TGTGCCAGCAGTGAATTGGGGGGGGACAGGGCCTACAATGAGCAGTTCTTC. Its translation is CASSELGGDRAYNEQFF.

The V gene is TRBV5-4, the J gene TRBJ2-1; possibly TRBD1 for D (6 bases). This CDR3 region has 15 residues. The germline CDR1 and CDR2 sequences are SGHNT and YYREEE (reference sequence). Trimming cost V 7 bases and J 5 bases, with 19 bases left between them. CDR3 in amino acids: CASYPTGPPDNEQFF. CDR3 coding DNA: TGTGCCAGCTACCCAACAGGGCCCCCTGACAATGAGCAGTTCTTC.

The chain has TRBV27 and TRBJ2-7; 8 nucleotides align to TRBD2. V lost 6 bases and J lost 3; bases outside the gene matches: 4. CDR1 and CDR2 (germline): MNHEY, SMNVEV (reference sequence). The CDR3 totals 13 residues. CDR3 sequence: CASRLAGSYEQYF. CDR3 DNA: TGTGCCAGCAGGTTAGCGGGAAGCTACGAGCAGTACTTC.

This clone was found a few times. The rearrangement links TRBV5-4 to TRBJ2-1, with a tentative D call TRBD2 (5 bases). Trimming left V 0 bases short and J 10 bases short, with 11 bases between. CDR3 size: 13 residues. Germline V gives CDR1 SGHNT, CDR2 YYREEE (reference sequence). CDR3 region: CASSLVLAEEQFF. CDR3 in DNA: TGTGCCAGCAGCTTGGTGCTAGCCGAAGAGCAGTTCTTC. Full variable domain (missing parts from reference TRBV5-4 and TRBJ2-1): ETGVTQSPTHLIKTRGQQVTLRCSSQSGHNTVSWYQQALGQGPQFIFQYYREEENGRGNFPPRFSGLQFPNYSSELNVNALELDDSALYLCASSLVLAEEQFFGPGTRLTVL.

The CDR3 DNA sequence: TGTGCCAGCAGTTTAGCGGTGAACACTGAAGCTTTCTTT. Translated: CASSLAVNTEAFF. The V gene is TRBV6-5, the J gene TRBJ1-1; D remains unclear. The CDR3 consists of 13 residues. The V end was cut by 4 bases, the J end by 0 bases, with 6 bases between. Germline V lookup: CDR1 MNHEY, CDR2 SVGAGI.

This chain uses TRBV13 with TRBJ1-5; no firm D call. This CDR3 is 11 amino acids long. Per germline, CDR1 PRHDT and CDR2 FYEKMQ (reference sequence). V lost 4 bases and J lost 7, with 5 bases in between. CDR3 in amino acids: CASSSGQPQHF. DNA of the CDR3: TGTGCCAGCAGCTCGGGGCAGCCCCAGCATTTT.

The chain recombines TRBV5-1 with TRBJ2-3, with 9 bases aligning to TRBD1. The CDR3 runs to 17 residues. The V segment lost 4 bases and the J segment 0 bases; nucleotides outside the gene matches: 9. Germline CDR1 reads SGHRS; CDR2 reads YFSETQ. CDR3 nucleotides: TGCGCCAGCAGCGAAGAGTATGGGACAGGGAGCACAGATACGCAGTATTTT. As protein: CASSEEYGTGSTDTQYF.